Shown below are 28 T cell receptor beta chains from a single sample sequenced in a study of CXCR3-negative and CXCR3-positive naive CD8 T cells (dated by TCRdb to about 2019). Paper-wide results and their limitations: TRB CDR3s from CXCR3-positive naive cells showed higher hydrophobicity (lower Kidera factor 4), lower energy, and higher strength and volume indices than CXCR3-negative naive cells.

The instrument was a NextSeq 550. The Human TCR Profiling Kit (MiLaboratory) was used to make UMI-labeled 5' RACE TRB cDNA libraries. Each entry corresponds to one CDR3 protein sequence from reads that TCRdb reprocessed, and DNA is not given. The sample table includes around 65,000 distinct CDR3 sequences. About 0.68% of the sample is taken by the ten largest. For these TCRs, the target antigens are not known. Source material: naive CXCR3+ CD8+ T cells from blood. Interpreted using the paper, the cell subset or site label stands for: CD45RO-CCR7+CD27+CD95- naive CD8+ T cells expressing CXCR3 (TNR3+). The receptors shown here come from a human donor in good health. Some clones in this sample may be carry-over from other donors' samples.

This chain links TRBV4-1 with TRBJ2-7; TCRdb lists TRBD1, though no DNA is available to test this call. The CDR3 length is 17 residues. Germline V gene sequence: CDR1 MGHRA, CDR2 YSYEKL. CDR3 protein: CASSLEGGLATSYEQYF.

The genes are TRBV6-2 or TRBV6-3 and TRBJ2-7. Germline CDR1 is MNHEY and CDR2 is SVGEGT. The CDR3 contains 13 residues. The CDR3 region is CASSYYLGYEQYF.

The gene calls are TRBV4-1 and TRBJ2-7; there is no DNA to check the TCRdb D call of TRBD1. This CDR3 has 15 amino acids. Germline CDR1 MGHRA, CDR2 YSYEKL. The CDR3 loop is CASSRQGTDTYEQYF.

The chain uses TRBV6-9 and TRBJ2-4; TCRdb's D gene call, TRBD2, goes unchecked for lack of DNA. In germline, CDR1 is MNHGY, CDR2 SVAAGI. There are 17 residues in the CDR3. The CDR3 here is CASSYRERGSIENIQYF.

The V and J genes are TRBV6-6 and TRBJ2-1; TCRdb lists TRBD1, though no DNA is available to test this call. The CDR3 loop spans 16 amino acids. The germline V gene has CDR1 MNHNY and CDR2 SVGAGI (reference sequence). The CDR3 reads CASSYSEGGQFDEQFF.

The rearrangement uses TRBV4-1 and TRBJ2-3; TCRdb names TRBD2, which stays unverified in the absence of DNA. Germline V gives CDR1 MGHRA, CDR2 YSYEKL. The CDR3 length is 16 residues. Here the CDR3 reads CASSQRLAGLGDTQYF.

The V call is TRBV14, the J call TRBJ1-6. There are 13 residues in the CDR3. Germline values: CDR1 SGHDN, CDR2 FVKESK. CDR3 residues: CASSLGGLSPLHF. The full variable domain, with the rest looked up from reference TRBV14 and TRBJ1-6, is EAGVTQFPSHSVIEKGQTVTLRCDPISGHDNLYWYRRVMGKEIKFLLHFVKESKQDESGMPNNRFLAERTGGTYSTLKVQPAELEDSGVYFCASSLGGLSPLHFGNGTRLTVT.

The chain recombines TRBV25-1 with TRBJ2-7. Germline V gene data show CDR1 as MGHDK and CDR2 as SYGVNS. The CDR3 is 12 residues long. The CDR3 here is CASSENSNEQYF.

The rearrangement joins TRBV7-7 to TRBJ2-3; without DNA, the TCRdb call of TRBD1 cannot be checked. CDR3 length: 16 residues. Germline CDR1 reads SSHAT; CDR2 reads FNYEAQ (reference sequence). The CDR3 here is CASSYIQGTSTDTQYF. The variable domain in full, with the rest retrieved from reference TRBV7-7 and TRBJ2-3, is GAGVSQSPRYKVTKRGQDVTLRCDPISSHATLYWYQQALGQGPEFLTYFNYEAQPDKSGLPSDRFSAERPEGSISTLTIQRTEQRDSAMYRCASSYIQGTSTDTQYFGPGTRLTVL.

The chain uses TRBV27 and TRBJ2-7; TCRdb reports TRBD1, a call that lacks DNA to check it against. This CDR3 contains 17 residues. Germline V gives CDR1 MNHEY, CDR2 SMNVEV (reference sequence). The CDR3 region is CASSSDLPGLGNYEQYF.

J is TRBJ2-2 and V is TRBV12-3 or TRBV12-4; TCRdb indicates TRBD1, and absent DNA this call remains unverified. The CDR3 runs 16 residues. The CDR3: CASSSQGAGVTGELFF.

V gene TRBV16 combines with J gene TRBJ2-7; the D call from TCRdb, TRBD1, cannot be confirmed without DNA. Germline loops: CDR1 KGHSY, CDR2 FQNENV. The CDR3 consists of 15 residues. CDR3: CASSHTGTGSYEQYF.

The gene calls are TRBV23-1 and TRBJ2-5; TCRdb gives TRBD1 as the D gene, but with no DNA this cannot be confirmed. TRBV23-1 is flagged as an ORF with uncertain function. The CDR3 contains 16 residues. The chain's CDR3 is CASSHFTKGGQETQYF.

The V and J genes are TRBV10-1 and TRBJ1-6; TCRdb calls TRBD1, which cannot be checked without DNA. Germline V gene lookup returns CDR1 WNHNN and CDR2 SYGVQD (reference sequence). The CDR3 length is 14 residues. CDR3 region: CASSEGQGASPLHF.

The chain has TRBV29-1 and TRBJ1-1; no DNA is available, so the TRBD1 call from TCRdb remains unchecked. From germline, CDR1 is SQVTM and CDR2 ANQGSEA. The CDR3 has 14 amino acids. CDR3 residues: CSVSPTDRATEAFF.

The chain has TRBV5-1 and TRBJ2-5. This CDR3 has 14 amino acids. The V gene's germline CDR1 is SGHRS and CDR2 YFSETQ. CDR3 in amino acids: CASSLWGTQETQYF.

The chain links TRBV7-2 to TRBJ1-5; the D call of TRBD1 rests on TCRdb alone, since no DNA is present to check it. The length of the CDR3 is 16 residues. From germline, CDR1 is SGHTA and CDR2 FQGNSA. CDR3 sequence: CASTTLGPYSNQPQHF.

The chain carries TRBV7-9 and TRBJ1-6; the D call from TCRdb, TRBD1, cannot be confirmed without DNA. Germline CDR1 and CDR2: SEHNR and FQNEAQ (reference sequence). CDR3 length: 15 amino acids. CDR3 sequence: CASSFEETGPMPLHF. Combining the CDR3 with reference TRBV7-9 and TRBJ1-6 gives the whole variable domain DTGVSQNPRHKITKRGQNVTFRCDPISEHNRLYWYRQTLGQGPEFLTYFQNEAQLEKSRLLSDRFSAERPKGSFSTLEIQRTEQGDSAMYLCASSFEETGPMPLHFGNGTRLTVT.

The gene calls are TRBV5-1 and TRBJ1-1. The V gene's germline CDR1 is SGHRS and CDR2 YFSETQ. This CDR3 comprises 13 residues. CDR3 loop: CASSLGTNTEAFF.

The rearrangement joins TRBV20-1 to TRBJ2-1. The germline CDR1 and CDR2 sequences are DFQATT and SNEGSKA (reference sequence). CDR3 length: 12 amino acids. CDR3 region: CSARQIENEQFF.

The J gene is TRBJ2-1, the V gene TRBV5-1; TCRdb reports TRBD2, a call that lacks DNA to check it against. Germline CDR1 reads SGHRS; CDR2 reads YFSETQ. This CDR3 contains 17 residues. CDR3 sequence reads: CASSLWLAGGPGNEQFF. Filled out from reference TRBV5-1 and TRBJ2-1, the complete variable domain reads KAGVTQTPRYLIKTRGQQVTLSCSPISGHRSVSWYQQTPGQGLQFLFEYFSETQRNKGNFPGRFSGRQFSNSRSEMNVSTLELGDSALYLCASSLWLAGGPGNEQFFGPGTRLTVL.

The V gene is TRBV29-1, the J gene TRBJ2-2; TCRdb proposes TRBD1, but this gene call is untestable without DNA. CDR1 SQVTM and CDR2 ANQGSEA come from the germline V gene. CDR3 length equals 17 residues. The CDR3 region is CSVEIWGDTTNTGELFF.

V gene TRBV19 combines with J gene TRBJ2-6; TCRdb outputs TRBD2, but without DNA this stays unchecked. The CDR3 has 18 amino acids. Per germline, CDR1 LNHDA and CDR2 SQIVND (reference sequence). CDR3: CASSINEPGPLGARVLTF.

V gene TRBV29-1 combines with J gene TRBJ2-5; TCRdb indicates TRBD2, and absent DNA this call remains unverified. Germline CDR1 is SQVTM and CDR2 is ANQGSEA. This CDR3 is 14 amino acids long. The CDR3 loop is CSVELDQEEETQYF.

The V gene is TRBV5-5, the J gene TRBJ1-1; there is no DNA to check the TCRdb D call of TRBD1. This CDR3 comprises 15 residues. Germline lookup yields CDR1 SGHKS and CDR2 YYEKEE (reference sequence). The CDR3 sequence: CASSYLQGGNTEAFF.

The chain links TRBV6-2 or TRBV6-3 to TRBJ2-3; TCRdb returns TRBD2, unconfirmable since there is no DNA. The CDR3 covers 18 residues. The germline CDR1 and CDR2 sequences are MNHEY and SVGEGT. The CDR3 reads CASSYSASGGSSTDTQYF.

V usage is TRBV20-1 and J usage is TRBJ2-3. In germline, CDR1 is DFQATT, CDR2 SNEGSKA (reference sequence). CDR3 length: 15 residues. The CDR3 spells CSARSGRDSTDTQYF.

The chain has TRBV2 and TRBJ2-7. CDR3 size: 14 residues. Germline values: CDR1 SNHLY, CDR2 FYNNEI. The CDR3 loop is CASSEASRPYEQYF. The whole variable domain, remainder taken from reference TRBV2 and TRBJ2-7, is EPEVTQTPSHQVTQMGQEVILRCVPISNHLYFYWYRQILGQKVEFLVSFYNNEISEKSEIFDDQFSVERPDGSNFTLKIRSTKLEDSAMYFCASSEASRPYEQYFGPGTRLTVT.